This T cell receptor (beta chain) came from a study of T cells in Graves' hyperthyroidism and ophthalmopathy. Exclusions: uncontrolled infection, other autoimmune disease, pregnancy, lactation. Source material for PBMCs was more than 9.5 ml fresh peripheral blood. The CDR3 regions of TCR beta were amplified from RNA transcripts. First-round RT-PCR targeting the TCR CDR3 was performed with the HTBI primer set. TCRdb used MiXCR to reprocess the multiplex PCR reads, holding one entry per CDR3 protein. The table has around 370,000 distinct CDR3 sequences, 18% seen once. This clonotype was detected ten times or more. The TCR was taken from a man younger than 30 with Graves' ophthalmopathy. The sequencing sample was made of blood.

The CDR3 reads CASSLDRGNQPQHF. CDR3 nucleotide sequence: TGTGCCAGCAGCTTGGACAGGGGAAATCAGCCCCAGCATTTT. The V gene is TRBV27, the J gene TRBJ1-5, with 9 bases matching TRBD1. The CDR3 contains 14 residues. V shed 6 bases, J shed 4 bases, and the junction held 4 bases outside the gene matches. In germline, CDR1 is MNHEY, CDR2 SMNVEV (reference sequence).